This paragraph covers one T cell receptor (beta chain) sequence. These data belong to a study of T-cell reconstitution after alpha-beta-depleted transplantation in children. Molecular barcoding with unique molecular identifiers was used for the TCRbeta library. TCRdb ran MiXCR on the PCR reads and lists one entry per CDR3 protein. In the table there are approximately 400,000 distinct CDR3 sequences, about 11% of which are singletons. CDR1 and CDR2 (germline): SQVTM, ANQGSEA. V shed 3 bases, J shed 1 base, and the junction held 8 bases outside the gene matches. The CDR3 spans 15 residues. This chain connects TRBV29-1 to TRBJ2-5; 7 bases align to TRBD1. The receptor's source is a human donor who donated a stem cell graft to a child with acute myeloid leukemia. The material was PBMCs from the stem cell graft donor, obtained from the stem cell graft. The CDR3 bases are TGCAGCGTTGATTTACGGGGACAGCTCCAAGAGACCCAGTACTTC. Translated: CSVDLRGQLQETQYF.